Detailed here is one T cell receptor beta chain. This sample stems from a study of blood T cell repertoires in COVID-19. Study in general: The cDNA or gDNA used as material had been derived from T cells, B-cell-depleted T cells, or PBMCs.

The data were produced by immunoSEQ multiplex PCR, yet TCRdb's version contains in-frame clones alone and is incomplete. The table has 260,000 or so clones, roughly 86% seen once. V lost 0 bases, J lost 4 bases, and 15 bases lay in between. The V gene's germline CDR1 is WSHSY and CDR2 SAAADI. The CDR3 extends over 16 amino acids. This chain connects TRBV10-2 to TRBJ1-2; D is ambiguous. The clonotype originates from a human donor in a cohort sampled during active COVID-19. Sequenced input: peripheral blood. The CDR3 coding sequence is TGCGCCAGCAGTGAGTCCCGCCCGTCAGCAGGCTATGGCTACACCTTC. It is translated as CASSESRPSAGYGYTF.